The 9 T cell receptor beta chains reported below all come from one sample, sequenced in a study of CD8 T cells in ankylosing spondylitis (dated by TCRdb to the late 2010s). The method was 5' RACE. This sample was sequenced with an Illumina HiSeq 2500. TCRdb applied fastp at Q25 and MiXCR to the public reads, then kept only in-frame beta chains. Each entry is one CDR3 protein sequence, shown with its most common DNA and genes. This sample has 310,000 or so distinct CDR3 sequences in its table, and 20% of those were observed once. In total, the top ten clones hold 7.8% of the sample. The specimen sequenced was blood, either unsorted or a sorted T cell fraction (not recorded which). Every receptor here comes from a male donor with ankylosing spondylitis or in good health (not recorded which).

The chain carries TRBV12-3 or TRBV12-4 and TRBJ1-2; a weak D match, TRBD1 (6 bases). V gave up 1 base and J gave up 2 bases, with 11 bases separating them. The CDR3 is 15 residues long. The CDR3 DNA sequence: TGTGCCAGCAGTTTAGGGCAGGGGTTGAACTATGGCTACACCTTC. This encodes CASSLGQGLNYGYTF.

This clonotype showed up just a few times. As DNA, the CDR3 is TGTGCCAGCAGCTTAGCCCCCAAGGGGGGCACAGATACGCAGTATTTT. Translated: CASSLAPKGGTDTQYF. This sequence joins TRBV11-2 and TRBJ2-3, with D possibly matching TRBD1 (6 bases). V was cut by 1 base and J by 1 base, with 12 bases left in between. The CDR3 runs 16 residues. Germline-derived CDR1 and CDR2 are SGHAT and FQNNGV.

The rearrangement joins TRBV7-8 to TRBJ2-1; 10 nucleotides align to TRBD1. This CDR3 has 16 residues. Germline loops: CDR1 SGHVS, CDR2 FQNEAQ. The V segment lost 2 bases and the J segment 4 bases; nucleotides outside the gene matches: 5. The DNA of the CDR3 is TGTGCCAGCAGCTTACCGGGACAGGGGAAGTACAATGAGCAGTTCTTC. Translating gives CASSLPGQGKYNEQFF.

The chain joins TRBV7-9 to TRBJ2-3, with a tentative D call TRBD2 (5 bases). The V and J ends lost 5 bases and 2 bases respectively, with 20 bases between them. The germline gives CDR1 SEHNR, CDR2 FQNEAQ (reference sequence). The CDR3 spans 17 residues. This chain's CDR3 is CASSALASSSFTDTQYF. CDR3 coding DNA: TGTGCCAGCAGCGCACTTGCGTCTAGCAGCTTCACAGATACGCAGTATTTT.

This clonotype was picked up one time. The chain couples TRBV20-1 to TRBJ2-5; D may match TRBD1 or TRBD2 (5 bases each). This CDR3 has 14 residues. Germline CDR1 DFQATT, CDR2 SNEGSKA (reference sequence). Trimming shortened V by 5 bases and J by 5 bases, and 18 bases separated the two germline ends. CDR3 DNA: TGCAGTGCTCCCCCTTGGTCCAGGGAGGAGACCCAGTACTTC. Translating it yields CSAPPWSREETQYF.

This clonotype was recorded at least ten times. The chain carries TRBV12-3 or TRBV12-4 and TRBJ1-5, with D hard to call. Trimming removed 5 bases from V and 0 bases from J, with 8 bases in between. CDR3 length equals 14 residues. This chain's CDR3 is CASSPLDSNQPQHF. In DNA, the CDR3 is TGTGCCAGCAGTCCCCTCGATAGCAATCAGCCCCAGCATTTT.

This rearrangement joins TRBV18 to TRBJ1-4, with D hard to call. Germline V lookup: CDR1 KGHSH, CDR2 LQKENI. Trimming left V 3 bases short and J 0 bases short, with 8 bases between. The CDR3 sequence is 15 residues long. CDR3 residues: CASSPLGSTNEKLFF. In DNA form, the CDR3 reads TGTGCCAGCTCACCGCTGGGATCAACTAATGAAAAACTGTTTTTT. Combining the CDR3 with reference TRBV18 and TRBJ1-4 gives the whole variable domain NAGVMQNPRHLVRRRGQEARLRCSPMKGHSHVYWYRQLPEEGLKFMVYLQKENIIDESGMPKERFSAEFPKEGPSILRIQQVVRGDSAAYFCASSPLGSTNEKLFFGSGTQLSVL.

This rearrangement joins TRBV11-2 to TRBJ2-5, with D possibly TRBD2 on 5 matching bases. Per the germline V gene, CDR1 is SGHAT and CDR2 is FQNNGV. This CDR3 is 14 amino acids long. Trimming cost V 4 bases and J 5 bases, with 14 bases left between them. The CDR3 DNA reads TGTGCCAGCAGCTCCTTAGCGTGGGAGGAGACCCAGTACTTC. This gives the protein CASSSLAWEETQYF.

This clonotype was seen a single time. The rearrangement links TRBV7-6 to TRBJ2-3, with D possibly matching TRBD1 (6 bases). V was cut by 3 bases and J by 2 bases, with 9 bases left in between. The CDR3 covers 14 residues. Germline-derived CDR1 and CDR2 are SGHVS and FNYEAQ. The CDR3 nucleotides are TGTGCCAGCAGCTTGAACAGGGACACAGATACGCAGTATTTT. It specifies CASSLNRDTDTQYF. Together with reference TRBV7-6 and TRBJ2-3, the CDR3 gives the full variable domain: GAGVSQSPRYKVTKRGQDVALRCDPISGHVSLYWYRQALGQGPEFLTYFNYEAQQDKSGLPNDRFSAERPEGSISTLTIQRTEQRDSAMYRCASSLNRDTDTQYFGPGTRLTVL.